This entry is about one T cell receptor (beta chain). Its antigen remains unidentified. This record belongs to a study of OX40 agonist ivuxolimab in advanced cancers. Across the study: Subjects had a mean age of roughly 60 years, with a range of roughly 20 to 79; 82.7% were male. Study conclusions and caveats: Partial responders receiving 0.1-3.0 mg/kg showed among the lowest clonal expansion.

Anyone with autoimmune disease history or systemic immunosuppression was excluded. The method was immunoSEQ multiplex PCR; TCRdb's version includes in-frame clones alone and lacks a portion of them. In the table there are some 86,000 clones, approximately 91% of which are singletons. Trimming removed 3 bases from V and 0 bases from J, with 12 bases in between. The germline CDR1 and CDR2 sequences are MNHNS and SASEGT. The CDR3 is 16 amino acids. The clonotype originates from an adult with an advanced solid tumor such as melanoma, head and neck, liver or kidney cancer. This chain uses TRBV6-1 with TRBJ2-1; no clear D. The source was CD4+ or CD8+ T cells sorted from blood, collected in a trial of the OX40 agonist ivuxolimab. CDR3 nucleotides: TGTGCCAGCAGTGAGCTAGGTACCGGCTCCTACAATGAGCAGTTCTTC. Protein: CASSELGTGSYNEQFF.